One and the same sample provided the 4 T cell receptor beta chains below, sequenced in a study of T-cell reconstitution after alpha-beta-depleted transplantation in children. Unique molecular identifiers featured in how the TCRbeta library was prepared. TCRdb re-derived calls from the PCR reads in MiXCR, one entry per CDR3 protein. Of some 290,000 distinct CDR3 sequences in the sample, almost 10% were seen once. The sequences come from PBMCs from the stem cell graft donor, collected from the stem cell graft. These receptors originate from a human donor who donated a stem cell graft to a child with SCID.

This clonotype was seen many times. The chain uses TRBV12-3 or TRBV12-4 and TRBJ2-5; 7 bases match TRBD2. V lost 3 bases and J lost 5; bases outside the gene matches: 6. The CDR3 runs to 14 residues. CDR3 coding DNA: TGTGCCAGCAGTTTTTCGGGGGGAGGGGAGACCCAGTACTTC. Protein: CASSFSGGGETQYF.

A remark on this clonotype: This may come from a read error, since a much larger clone is one base off. The chain carries TRBV12-3 or TRBV12-4 and TRBJ2-3; the match to TRBD1 covers 7 bases. Unmatched junction bases numbered 9, after V lost 3 bases and J lost 15 bases. The CDR3 is 12 amino acids. This chain's CDR3 is CASSLDRFLSYF. The CDR3, as DNA: TGTGCCAGCAGTTTGGACAGGTTTCTATCTTATTTT.

Ten or more counts support this clonotype. This chain links TRBV5-1 with TRBJ2-2; the match to TRBD2 covers 8 bases. This CDR3 is 16 amino acids long. Trimming removed 0 bases from V and 2 bases from J; junction bases left unmatched: 3. Germline V gene sequence: CDR1 SGHRS, CDR2 YFSETQ. The CDR3 loop is CASSLASGSNTGELFF. DNA of the CDR3: TGCGCCAGCAGCTTGGCCAGCGGGAGTAACACCGGGGAGCTGTTTTTT.

V gene TRBV3-1 combines with J gene TRBJ2-4; 13 bases line up with TRBD2. There are 18 residues in the CDR3. With V trimmed by 4 bases and J by 0 bases, 6 bases remained unmatched. Germline loops: CDR1 LGHDT, CDR2 YNNKEL (reference sequence). CDR3: CASSPRTSGGLAKNIQYF. CDR3 DNA sequence: TGTGCCAGCAGCCCTAGGACTAGCGGGGGCCTAGCCAAAAACATTCAGTACTTC. The full variable domain, completed using reference TRBV3-1 and TRBJ2-4, is DTAVSQTPKYLVTQMGNDKSIKCEQNLGHDTMYWYKQDSKKFLKIMFSYNNKELIINETVPNRFSPKSPDKAHLNLHINSLELGDSAVYFCASSPRTSGGLAKNIQYFGAGTRLSVL.